The 5 T cell receptor beta chains below all came from one sample that was sequenced in a study of siplizumab effects on memory and regulatory T cells. The data were produced by immunoSEQ multiplex PCR, yet TCRdb's version contains in-frame clones alone and is incomplete. The sample holds tens of thousands of clones, 93% seen once. Sequences were obtained from CD8+ T cells sorted from blood. Source of these receptors: a human donor in good health.

The J gene is TRBJ2-1, the V gene TRBV5-1; D is unclear. CDR1 and CDR2 from the germline V gene are SGHRS and YFSETQ. The CDR3 consists of 12 residues. V was pared by 5 bases and J by 2 bases, with 5 bases between. CDR3 sequence: CASSGPYNEQFF. CDR3 sequence (DNA): TGCGCCAGCAGTGGGCCCTACAATGAGCAGTTCTTC.

The genes are TRBV11-3 and TRBJ2-3, with 8 nucleotides matching TRBD2. Per germline, CDR1 SGHNT and CDR2 YENEEA. The CDR3 is 15 residues long. The V segment lost 1 base and the J segment 2 bases; nucleotides outside the gene matches: 2. CDR3 in amino acids: CASSLGGGLTDTQYF. The CDR3 DNA is TGTGCCAGCAGCTTAGGCGGGGGGCTCACAGATACGCAGTATTTT.

The chain combines TRBV18 with TRBJ2-7, with 9 nucleotides matching TRBD1. CDR1 is KGHSH and CDR2 is LQKENI in the germline V gene. The CDR3 consists of 13 residues. The junction had 2 bases not matched to a gene; V was cut back by 3 bases and J by 5 bases. In DNA form, the CDR3 reads TGTGCCAGCTCACCCGGACAGGGGAACGAGCAGTACTTC. This encodes CASSPGQGNEQYF.

This clone was observed once. The V call is TRBV14, the J call TRBJ2-2; weak D call: TRBD1 (6 bases). Per the germline V gene, CDR1 is SGHDN and CDR2 is FVKESK. This CDR3 has 16 amino acids. The V gene lost 0 bases and the J gene lost 2 bases, with 10 bases spanning the gap. CDR3 protein: CASSQEARGNTGELFF. CDR3 sequence (DNA): TGTGCCAGCAGCCAAGAAGCCAGGGGAAACACCGGGGAGCTGTTTTTT. Drawing the rest from reference TRBV14 and TRBJ2-2, the complete variable domain is EAGVTQFPSHSVIEKGQTVTLRCDPISGHDNLYWYRRVMGKEIKFLLHFVKESKQDESGMPNNRFLAERTGGTYSTLKVQPAELEDSGVYFCASSQEARGNTGELFFGEGSRLTVL.

The chain employs TRBV7-9 and TRBJ2-7, with unresolved D. Germline V CDR1 and CDR2: SEHNR, FQNEAQ (reference sequence). With 6 bases removed from V and 3 bases from J, the gap between germline ends came to 12 bases. There are 13 residues in the CDR3. CDR3 sequence reads: CASRGPERYEQYF. Written as DNA, the CDR3 is TGTGCCAGCAGGGGCCCGGAGCGCTACGAGCAGTACTTC.